The sequence of this T cell receptor (beta chain) was determined in a study of blood T cell repertoires in COVID-19. Per the germline V gene, CDR1 is SEHNR and CDR2 is FQNEAQ (reference sequence). This CDR3 has 16 amino acids. The ends were cut back, 5 bases at V and 3 bases at J, with 20 bases in the middle. The assay was immunoSEQ multiplex PCR, and TCRdb's table has in-frame clones only and misses some. The data show under 250,000 clones, approximately 78% seen once. The V gene is TRBV7-9, the J gene TRBJ2-7, with a tentative D call TRBD2 (6 bases). Source material: peripheral blood. This clonotype was sampled from a woman aged 40 to 50 with acute or convalescent COVID-19. CDR3 region: CASSNLRTRDLYEQYF. Written as DNA, the CDR3 is TGTGCCAGCAGCAACCTCCGGACGCGGGACCTCTACGAGCAGTACTTC.